A single sample gave rise to the 26 T cell receptor beta chains below, sequenced in a study of blood T cell repertoires in COVID-19. Assay used: immunoSEQ multiplex PCR; TCRdb lists only in-frame clones, some missing. Of roughly 160,000 clones listed, about 86% are singletons. Specimen: peripheral blood. These receptors were collected from a man between 18 and 29 years old with acute or convalescent COVID-19.

The chain employs TRBV29-1 and TRBJ1-2, with 7 nucleotides matching TRBD1. From germline, CDR1 is SQVTM and CDR2 ANQGSEA. Trimming removed 6 bases from V and 4 bases from J; junction bases left unmatched: 2. The CDR3 covers 11 residues. The CDR3 spells CSVGTVYGYTF. For the CDR3, the DNA is TGCAGCGTCGGGACAGTCTATGGCTACACCTTC. The full variable domain, with the rest looked up from reference TRBV29-1 and TRBJ1-2, is SAVISQKPSRDICQRGTSLTIQCQVDSQVTMMFWYRQQPGQSLTLIATANQGSEATYESGFVIDKFPISRPNLTFSTLTVSNMSPEDSSIYLCSVGTVYGYTFGSGTRLTVV.

This clone showed up just once. The CDR3 nucleotides read TGTGCCAGCAGCCCCCGAACAGGGGGAGCTGAAGCTTTCTTT. Encoded protein: CASSPRTGGAEAFF. The rearrangement joins TRBV7-9 to TRBJ1-1; 8 bases agree with TRBD1. Germline CDR1 SEHNR, CDR2 FQNEAQ (reference sequence). The CDR3 runs 14 residues. V was clipped by 5 bases and J by 6 bases; unmatched bases: 8.

The chain recombines TRBV10-1 with TRBJ2-1; 9 positions agree with TRBD1. CDR1 and CDR2 from the germline V gene are WNHNN and SYGVQD (reference sequence). Losses at the gene ends were 4 bases for V and 10 bases for J; bases not matched to a gene: 5. The CDR3 length is 13 residues. The chain's CDR3 is CASSGDRADEQFF. The CDR3 DNA reads TGCGCCAGCAGTGGGGACAGGGCGGACGAGCAGTTCTTC.

The V gene is TRBV5-1, the J gene TRBJ2-1; 7 bases line up with TRBD2. Germline loops: CDR1 SGHRS, CDR2 YFSETQ. The CDR3 runs to 13 residues. Germline trimming cut 3 bases from V and 13 bases from J; bases unmatched to any gene: 10. The CDR3 DNA reads TGCGCCAGCAGCTCGAGCCCGGGGGGAAGTCAGTTCTTC. It codes for CASSSSPGGSQFF.

The chain is built from TRBV19 and TRBJ2-1; D possibly corresponds to TRBD1 (6 bases). Germline-derived CDR1 and CDR2 are LNHDA and SQIVND (reference sequence). This CDR3 contains 14 residues. Trimming took off 6 bases at V and 8 bases at J, with 17 bases between the two ends. CDR3 sequence (DNA): TGTGCCAGTAGAATGGGCAGGGGTGGTGATGAGCAGTTCTTC. This sequence encodes CASRMGRGGDEQFF.

This clone was recorded only once. The rearrangement joins TRBV6-5 to TRBJ1-4; TRBD1 is a possible D gene (6 bases). The CDR3 is 15 amino acids. V lost 1 base to trimming and J lost 4 bases, with 10 bases between them. Germline V gives CDR1 MNHEY, CDR2 SVGAGI. The CDR3 here is CASSYYREGNEKLFF. The CDR3 DNA is TGTGCCAGCAGTTACTACAGGGAGGGTAATGAAAAACTGTTTTTT.

This chain links TRBV2 with TRBJ1-5; 12 nucleotides line up with TRBD1. With V trimmed by 6 bases and J by 6 bases, 6 bases remained unmatched. CDR3 length: 15 residues. Germline CDR1 and CDR2: SNHLY and FYNNEI. The CDR3 DNA sequence: TGTGCCAGCAGCGCGGGACAGGGGGCGGGTCAGCCCCAGCATTTT. It is translated as CASSAGQGAGQPQHF. The full variable domain, completed using reference TRBV2 and TRBJ1-5, is EPEVTQTPSHQVTQMGQEVILRCVPISNHLYFYWYRQILGQKVEFLVSFYNNEISEKSEIFDDQFSVERPDGSNFTLKIRSTKLEDSAMYFCASSAGQGAGQPQHFGDGTRLSIL.

The rearrangement links TRBV9 to TRBJ2-2, with 10 bases fitting TRBD2. Germline lookup yields CDR1 SGDLS and CDR2 YYNGEE. With 3 bases clipped from V and 6 bases from J, the junction kept 8 bases outside the gene matches. This CDR3 has 16 residues. The CDR3: CASSAVPSGGAGELFF. CDR3 DNA sequence: TGTGCCAGCAGCGCCGTCCCTAGCGGGGGAGCCGGGGAGCTGTTTTTT. The variable domain in full, with the rest retrieved from reference TRBV9 and TRBJ2-2, is DSGVTQTPKHLITATGQRVTLRCSPRSGDLSVYWYQQSLDQGLQFLIQYYNGEERAKGNILERFSAQQFPDLHSELNLSSLELGDSALYFCASSAVPSGGAGELFFGEGSRLTVL.

This chain uses TRBV5-5 with TRBJ1-2, with 8 nucleotides matching TRBD1. The CDR3 consists of 16 residues. The trim removed 4 bases at V and 0 bases at J, leaving 8 bases unmatched. CDR1 and CDR2 (germline): SGHKS, YYEKEE (reference sequence). CDR3 loop: CASSPGQGLTNYGYTF. For the CDR3, the DNA is TGTGCCAGCAGCCCAGGACAGGGATTAACTAACTATGGCTACACCTTC.

The chain carries TRBV11-1 and TRBJ2-5; D gene uncertain. V was pared by 2 bases and J by 5 bases, with 9 bases between. Germline loops: CDR1 SGHAT, CDR2 FQDESV (reference sequence). This CDR3 contains 13 residues. CDR3 amino acids: CASSLSPRETQYF. The CDR3 DNA reads as TGTGCCAGCAGCTTATCACCGAGGGAGACCCAGTACTTC. The full variable domain, in which reference TRBV11-1 and TRBJ2-5 provide the parts outside the CDR3, is EAEVAQSPRYKITEKSQAVAFWCDPISGHATLYWYRQILGQGPELLVQFQDESVVDDSQLPKDRFSAERLKGVDSTLKIQPAELGDSAMYLCASSLSPRETQYFGPGTRLLVL.

The CDR3 here is CASRISGGPQETQYF. As DNA, the CDR3 is TGCGCCAGCAGGATTAGCGGGGGGCCCCAAGAGACCCAGTACTTC. This rearrangement joins TRBV5-1 to TRBJ2-5; 10 positions agree with TRBD2. Per germline, CDR1 SGHRS and CDR2 YFSETQ. CDR3 length equals 15 residues. Unmatched junction bases numbered 5, after V lost 5 bases and J lost 1 base.

V is TRBV28 and J is TRBJ2-7, with D perhaps TRBD1 (6 bases). Germline CDR1 and CDR2: MDHEN and SYDVKM. Trimming removed 4 bases at V and 1 base at J, with 11 bases between. The CDR3 has 14 residues. This CDR3 is CASSWRTVSYEQYF. The CDR3 DNA sequence: TGTGCCAGCAGTTGGAGGACAGTGTCCTACGAGCAGTACTTC.

The chain employs TRBV7-8 and TRBJ1-4; tentative D call: TRBD1 (5 bases). Germline CDR1 reads SGHVS; CDR2 reads FQNEAQ. V lost 2 bases to trimming and J lost 8 bases, with 12 bases between them. The CDR3 runs 14 residues. CDR3 residues: CASSLQGRGEKLFF. The CDR3 DNA follows: TGTGCCAGCAGCTTACAGGGCCGGGGGGAAAAACTGTTTTTT.

The chain uses TRBV5-1 and TRBJ1-2; perhaps TRBD1 as D (5 bases). V lost 3 bases, J lost 6 bases, and 12 bases lay in between. Germline CDR1 reads SGHRS; CDR2 reads YFSETQ. The length of the CDR3 is 13 residues. Here the CDR3 reads CASSSGGANGYTF. The CDR3 DNA reads TGCGCCAGCAGCTCCGGGGGAGCCAATGGCTACACCTTC.

V and J are TRBV5-6 and TRBJ2-7; D possibly corresponds to TRBD2 (6 bases). Trimming removed 1 base at V and 3 bases at J, with 14 bases between. This CDR3 has 15 residues. Germline loops: CDR1 SGHDT, CDR2 YYEEEE. CDR3 sequence: CASSLLGGEYYEQYV. CDR3 sequence (DNA): TGTGCCAGCAGCTTGTTAGGCGGGGAGTACTACGAGCAGTACGTC.

This clone was counted a few times. The rearrangement uses TRBV3-1 (or the pseudogene TRBV3-2) and TRBJ2-7, with 11 nucleotides matching TRBD2. Germline lookup yields CDR1 LGHDT and CDR2 YNNKEL (reference sequence). V shed 2 bases and J 7 bases; nucleotides not matched to a gene: 7. The CDR3 length is 15 residues. Here the CDR3 reads CASSQSLAGGREQYF. CDR3 nucleotides: TGTGCCAGCAGCCAATCCCTAGCGGGGGGTAGGGAGCAGTACTTC.

This clone was seen once. V gene TRBV5-1 combines with J gene TRBJ1-6; D is perhaps TRBD1 (5 bases). Germline lookup yields CDR1 SGHRS and CDR2 YFSETQ. CDR3 length: 18 amino acids. V was trimmed by 4 bases and J by 8 bases, leaving 25 bases between them. The CDR3 DNA is TGCGCCAGCAGCCGCAGGCTCCCTGCAGGGTTGATTGATTCACCCCTCCACTTT. Its protein product is CASSRRLPAGLIDSPLHF.

This chain joins TRBV3-1 (or the pseudogene TRBV3-2) and TRBJ2-1; D possibly corresponds to TRBD2 (5 bases). Trimming took 1 base from V and 7 from J, leaving 8 bases between them. Per the germline V gene, CDR1 is LGHDT and CDR2 is YNNKEL (reference sequence). The CDR3 sequence is 13 residues long. The CDR3 is CASSQVRGNEQFF. As DNA, the CDR3 is TGTGCCAGCAGCCAAGTGCGAGGGAATGAGCAGTTCTTC.

The count of this clone is one. The chain's CDR3 is CASSSRDYRYEQYV. The CDR3 DNA is TGCGCCAGCAGCAGCCGGGACTATAGATACGAGCAGTACGTC. The V call is TRBV4-1, the J call TRBJ2-7; 7 bases agree with TRBD2. V lost 5 bases and J lost 4; bases outside the gene matches: 8. This CDR3 has 14 amino acids. Germline V gene lookup returns CDR1 MGHRA and CDR2 YSYEKL.

The chain joins TRBV27 to TRBJ2-7; 7 positions match TRBD1. The ends lost 2 bases at V and 3 bases at J; junction bases unmatched: 7. The CDR3 totals 15 residues. Germline CDR1 reads MNHEY; CDR2 reads SMNVEV (reference sequence). The CDR3 sequence: CASSLHGTEFYEQYV. The CDR3 region has the DNA TGTGCCAGCAGTTTACATGGGACAGAGTTCTACGAGCAGTACGTC.

V and J are TRBV5-1 and TRBJ2-3, with D tentatively TRBD1 (5 bases). CDR3 length: 12 amino acids. Looked up from germline, CDR1 is SGHRS and CDR2 is YFSETQ. V was trimmed by 2 bases and J by 8 bases, leaving 9 bases between them. CDR3 coding DNA: TGCGCCAGCAGCTTCGGCAGGGCTACGCAGTATTTT. It codes for CASSFGRATQYF.

The chain has TRBV27 and TRBJ2-7, with 7 bases that match TRBD2. Germline-derived CDR1 and CDR2 are MNHEY and SMNVEV (reference sequence). The V gene end was trimmed by 6 bases and the J gene end by 6 bases; junction bases not matched to a gene: 5. The CDR3 extends over 12 amino acids. CDR3 amino acids: CASSRRGGEQYF. The DNA of the CDR3 is TGTGCCAGCAGCCGGCGCGGGGGCGAGCAGTACTTC.

This clone was observed a single time. Distinct nucleotide sequences in the sample also encode this CDR3. CDR3 sequence: CAISEPGGYGYTF. The DNA of the CDR3 is TGTGCCATCAGTGAACCAGGGGGCTACGGCTACACCTTC. This rearrangement joins TRBV10-3 to TRBJ1-2; 8 bases are a match to TRBD1. The J segment lost 8 bases and the V segment lost 3 bases, leaving 5 bases of the junction unmatched. CDR1 and CDR2 from the germline V gene are ENHRY and SYGVKD. This CDR3 has 13 residues.

This rearrangement joins TRBV7-2 to TRBJ2-5; the D gene is possibly TRBD1 (5 bases). V was pared by 7 bases and J by 2 bases, with 14 bases between. The germline CDR1 and CDR2 sequences are SGHTA and FQGNSA. The CDR3 loop spans 14 amino acids. This CDR3 is CASKLQGRQETQYF. The CDR3 DNA is TGTGCCAGCAAGCTCCAGGGTAGACAAGAGACCCAGTACTTC.

The CDR3 sequence: CAWSSHNTGELFF. DNA for the CDR3: TGTGCCTGGAGTAGCCATAACACCGGGGAGCTGTTTTTT. The chain recombines TRBV30 with TRBJ2-2; no firm D call. The CDR3 is made up of 13 amino acids. Trimming removed 2 bases from V and 2 bases from J, with 6 bases in between. Germline CDR1 reads GTSNPN; CDR2 reads SVGIG (reference sequence).

CDR3 coding DNA: TGTGCCAGCAGTTCGGGACAGCGGAGGACTGAAGCTTTCTTT. The encoded protein is CASSSGQRRTEAFF. The chain joins TRBV27 to TRBJ1-1; 7 bases fit TRBD1. This CDR3 has 14 residues. Germline V gene sequence: CDR1 MNHEY, CDR2 SMNVEV (reference sequence). V shed 4 bases and J 5 bases; nucleotides not matched to a gene: 7.